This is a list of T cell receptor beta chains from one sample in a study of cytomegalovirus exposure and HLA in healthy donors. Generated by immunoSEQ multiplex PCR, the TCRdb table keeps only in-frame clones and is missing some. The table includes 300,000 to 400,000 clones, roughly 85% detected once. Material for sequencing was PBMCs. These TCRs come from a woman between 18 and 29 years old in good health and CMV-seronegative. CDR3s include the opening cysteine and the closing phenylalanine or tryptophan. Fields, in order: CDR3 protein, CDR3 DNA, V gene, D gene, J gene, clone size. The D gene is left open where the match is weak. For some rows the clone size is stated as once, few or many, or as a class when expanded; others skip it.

CDR3: CASSLDPPGVPGGYTF
DNA: TGTGCCAGCAGCTTGGACCCTCCAGGGGTCCCAGGGGGCTACACCTTC
V: TRBV5-5
D: .
J: TRBJ1-2
size: once

CDR3: CAISTRDNEQFF
DNA: TGTGCCATCAGTACTAGAGACAATGAGCAGTTCTTC
V: TRBV10-3
D: .
J: TRBJ2-1
size: .

CDR3: CASSFTGGSEQFF
DNA: TGTGCCAGCAGCTTCACTGGCGGGAGCGAGCAGTTCTTC
V: TRBV11-2
D: TRBD2
J: TRBJ2-1
size: .

CDR3: CASSLEVGVNEKLFF
DNA: TGTGCCAGCAGCTTGGAAGTGGGCGTCAACGAAAAACTGTTTTTT
V: TRBV5-4
D: .
J: TRBJ1-4
size: .

CDR3: CSVDFRTGDGYTF
DNA: TGCAGCGTTGATTTCAGGACAGGGGATGGCTACACCTTC
V: TRBV29-1
D: TRBD1
J: TRBJ1-2
size: .

CDR3: CAWSSPRAGVGTEAFF
DNA: TGTGCCTGGAGTTCACCACGGGCCGGGGTGGGCACTGAAGCTTTCTTT
V: TRBV30
D: .
J: TRBJ1-1
size: .

CDR3: CASSSNRGRGNTEAFF
DNA: TGTGCCAGCAGTTCGAACAGGGGGCGAGGGAACACTGAAGCTTTCTTT
V: TRBV27
D: TRBD1
J: TRBJ1-1
size: .

CDR3: CASSQESPREAFF
DNA: TGTGCCAGCAGCCAAGAGTCCCCGAGGGAAGCTTTCTTT
V: TRBV4-2
D: .
J: TRBJ1-1
size: .

CDR3: CASNPSGGHTGEQYF
DNA: TGTGCCAGCAACCCTAGCGGGGGCCACACTGGCGAGCAGTACTTC
V: TRBV27
D: TRBD2
J: TRBJ2-7
size: few

CDR3: CASGGGGEQFF
DNA: TGTGCCAGTGGGGGAGGTGGTGAGCAGTTCTTC
V: TRBV19
D: .
J: TRBJ2-1
size: .

CDR3: CASSARDRRINTEAFF
DNA: TGTGCCAGCAGCGCCCGGGACAGGAGAATTAACACTGAAGCTTTCTTT
V: TRBV9
D: TRBD1
J: TRBJ1-1
size: .

CDR3: CASSVYQGTDTEAFF
DNA: TGTGCCAGCAGTGTGTATCAGGGGACAGACACTGAAGCTTTCTTT
V: TRBV6-1
D: TRBD1
J: TRBJ1-1
size: few

CDR3: CASSSGKRTSYTF
DNA: TGTGCCAGCAGTTCGGGAAAACGGACCTCCTACACCTTC
V: TRBV6-6
D: .
J: TRBJ1-2
size: .

CDR3: CASSVGLTSTDTQYF
DNA: TGTGCCAGCAGCGTCGGACTCACTAGCACAGATACGCAGTATTTT
V: TRBV9
D: .
J: TRBJ2-3
size: .

CDR3: CASSPQGYQPQHF
DNA: TGTGCCAGTAGTCCACAGGGGTATCAGCCCCAGCATTTT
V: TRBV19
D: TRBD1
J: TRBJ1-5
size: .

CDR3: CASSELAGVSYNEQFF
DNA: TGTGCCAGCAGTGAGCTAGCGGGTGTCTCCTACAATGAGCAGTTCTTC
V: TRBV25-1
D: TRBD2
J: TRBJ2-1
size: .

CDR3: CASSILHGSGNSPLHF
DNA: TGTGCCAGTAGTATATTGCACGGATCGGGGAATTCACCCCTCCACTTT
V: TRBV19
D: .
J: TRBJ1-6
size: .

CDR3: CASSQVQRGPLDNEQFF
DNA: TGCGCCAGCAGCCAAGTCCAGCGGGGACCCCTCGACAATGAGCAGTTCTTC
V: TRBV4-1
D: TRBD2
J: TRBJ2-1
size: .

CDR3: CAISESIGLAGDGQFF
DNA: TGTGCCATCAGTGAGTCTATAGGGCTAGCGGGGGACGGGCAGTTCTTC
V: TRBV10-3
D: TRBD2
J: TRBJ2-1
size: .

CDR3: CASIGPEGGSGRAFSYGYTF
DNA: TGTGCCAGCATCGGCCCGGAGGGAGGGTCGGGACGCGCCTTCAGCTATGGCTACACCTTC
V: TRBV5-4
D: .
J: TRBJ1-2
size: .

CDR3: CASKRQANEKLFF
DNA: TGTGCCAGCAAGCGACAGGCTAATGAAAAACTGTTTTTT
V: TRBV27
D: .
J: TRBJ1-4
size: .

CDR3: CASSLGTAQDEQYF
DNA: TGCGCCAGCAGCTTGGGGACAGCCCAGGACGAGCAGTACTTC
V: TRBV5-1
D: .
J: TRBJ2-7
size: .

CDR3: CASSLNSLAGAREQFF
DNA: TGTGCCAGCAGCTTAAATTCATTAGCGGGAGCACGTGAGCAGTTCTTC
V: TRBV7-3
D: TRBD2
J: TRBJ2-1
size: .

CDR3: CASSPASGGLGSYNEQFF
DNA: TGCGCCAGCAGCCCAGCTAGCGGGGGGTTAGGTTCCTACAATGAGCAGTTCTTC
V: TRBV4-1
D: TRBD2
J: TRBJ2-1
size: .

CDR3: CASSPSLSYEQYF
DNA: TGCGCCAGCAGCCCCTCTCTAAGCTACGAGCAGTACTTC
V: TRBV5-1
D: .
J: TRBJ2-7
size: .

CDR3: CASSAPQFTDTQYF
DNA: TGTGCCAGCAGCGCTCCACAGTTTACAGATACGCAGTATTTT
V: TRBV9
D: .
J: TRBJ2-3
size: .

CDR3: CASSLRGIDGTYNSPLHF
DNA: TGCGCCAGCAGCTTACGGGGAATAGACGGAACCTATAATTCACCCCTCCACTTT
V: TRBV5-1
D: .
J: TRBJ1-6
size: .

CDR3: CASRGTGDNYGYTF
DNA: TGTGCCAGCAGGGGGACAGGGGACAACTATGGCTACACCTTC
V: TRBV6-1
D: TRBD1
J: TRBJ1-2
size: .

CDR3: CASSLYPATEAFF
DNA: TGTGCCAGCAGTTTATATCCCGCGACTGAAGCTTTCTTT
V: TRBV27
D: .
J: TRBJ1-1
size: .

CDR3: CASSSGSPSGGTYEQYF
DNA: TGTGCCAGCAGCTCGGGCTCTCCTAGCGGGGGTACCTACGAGCAGTACTTC
V: TRBV7-9
D: TRBD2
J: TRBJ2-7
size: .